This T cell receptor beta chain was identified in a study of T-cell reconstitution after alpha-beta-depleted transplantation in children. General observations from the study: From newly produced T cells came most of the T-cell counts and diversity one year after transplant.

In its sample, this clonotype was seen many times. Its cognate antigen is unknown. Construction of the TCRbeta library involved unique molecular identifiers. Each CDR3 protein is one row after TCRdb ran MiXCR on the PCR reads. The sample has 330,000 or so distinct CDR3 sequences, around 10% seen once. Germline V gene sequence: CDR1 SQVTM, CDR2 ANQGSEA. Trimming cost V 2 bases and J 4 bases; bases outside gene matches: 4. The CDR3 loop spans 13 amino acids. This receptor was taken from a boy under three years old with acute myeloid leukemia, due to receive a stem cell transplant. The specimen comprised PBMCs, sampled before TCRalphabeta/CD19-depleted stem cell transplant. The V call is TRBV29-1, the J call TRBJ1-2; 7 bases are a match to TRBD1. As DNA, the CDR3 is TGCAGCGTTGAACCGACAGGGAGCTATGGCTACACCTTC. It codes for CSVEPTGSYGYTF.